This TCR beta chain stems from a study of shared clonotypes between healthy human individuals. The test was conducted at deep level. Clones were read by immunoSEQ multiplex PCR, and TCRdb kept only the in-frame ones, dropping some. The sample shows 2.5 million or so clones, about 92% of them seen only once. Adult Caucasians living in Nashville, Tennessee made up all of the donors. Germline assignment: CDR1 MDHEN and CDR2 SYDVKM. CDR3 length: 17 residues. The V end was cut by 1 base, the J end by 2 bases, with 15 bases between. The rearrangement joins TRBV28 to TRBJ1-5; weak D call: TRBD1 (5 bases). The sequence was obtained from a man younger than 35 in good health. Specimen: naive CD4+ T cells sorted from blood. Subset of the sample: CD45RA+ positively selected. CDR3 nucleotides: TGTGCCAGCAGTTTATTGTTGGGGGAAGAGGGCAATCAGCCCCAGCATTTT. This codes for CASSLLLGEEGNQPQHF.